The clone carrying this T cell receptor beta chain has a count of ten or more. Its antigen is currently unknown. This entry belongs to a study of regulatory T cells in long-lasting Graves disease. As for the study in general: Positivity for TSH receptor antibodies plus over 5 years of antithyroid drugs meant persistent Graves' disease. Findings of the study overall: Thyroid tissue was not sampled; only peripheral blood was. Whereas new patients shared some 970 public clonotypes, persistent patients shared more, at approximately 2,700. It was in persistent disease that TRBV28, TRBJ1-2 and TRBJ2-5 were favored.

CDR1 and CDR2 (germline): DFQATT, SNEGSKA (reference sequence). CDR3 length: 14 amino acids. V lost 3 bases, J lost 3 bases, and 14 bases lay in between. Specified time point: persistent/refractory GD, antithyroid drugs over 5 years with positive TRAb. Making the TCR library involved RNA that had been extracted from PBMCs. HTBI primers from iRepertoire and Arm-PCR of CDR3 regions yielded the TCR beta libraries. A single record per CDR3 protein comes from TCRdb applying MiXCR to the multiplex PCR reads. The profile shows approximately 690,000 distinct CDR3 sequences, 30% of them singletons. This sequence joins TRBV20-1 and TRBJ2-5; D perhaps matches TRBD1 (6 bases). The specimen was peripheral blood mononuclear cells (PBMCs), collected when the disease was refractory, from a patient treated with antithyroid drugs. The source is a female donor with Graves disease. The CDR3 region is CSASSQGSEETQYF. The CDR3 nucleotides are TGCAGTGCTAGCTCCCAGGGGTCGGAAGAGACCCAGTACTTC.